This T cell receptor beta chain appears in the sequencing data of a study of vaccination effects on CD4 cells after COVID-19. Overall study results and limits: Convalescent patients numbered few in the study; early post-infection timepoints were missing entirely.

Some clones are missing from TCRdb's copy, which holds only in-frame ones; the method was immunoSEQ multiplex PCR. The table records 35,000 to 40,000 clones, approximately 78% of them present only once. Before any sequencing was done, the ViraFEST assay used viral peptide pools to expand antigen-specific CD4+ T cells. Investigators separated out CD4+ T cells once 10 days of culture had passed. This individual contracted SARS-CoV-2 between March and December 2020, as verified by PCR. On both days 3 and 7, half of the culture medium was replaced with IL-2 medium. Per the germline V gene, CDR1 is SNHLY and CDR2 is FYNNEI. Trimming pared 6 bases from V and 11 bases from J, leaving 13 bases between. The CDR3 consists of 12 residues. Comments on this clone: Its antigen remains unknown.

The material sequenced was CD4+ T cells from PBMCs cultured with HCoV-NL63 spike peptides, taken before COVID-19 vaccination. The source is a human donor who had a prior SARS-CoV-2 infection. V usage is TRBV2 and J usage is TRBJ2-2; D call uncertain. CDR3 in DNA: TGTGCCAGCAGAGAACGCGTGCCAGAGCTGTTTTTT. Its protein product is CASRERVPELFF.